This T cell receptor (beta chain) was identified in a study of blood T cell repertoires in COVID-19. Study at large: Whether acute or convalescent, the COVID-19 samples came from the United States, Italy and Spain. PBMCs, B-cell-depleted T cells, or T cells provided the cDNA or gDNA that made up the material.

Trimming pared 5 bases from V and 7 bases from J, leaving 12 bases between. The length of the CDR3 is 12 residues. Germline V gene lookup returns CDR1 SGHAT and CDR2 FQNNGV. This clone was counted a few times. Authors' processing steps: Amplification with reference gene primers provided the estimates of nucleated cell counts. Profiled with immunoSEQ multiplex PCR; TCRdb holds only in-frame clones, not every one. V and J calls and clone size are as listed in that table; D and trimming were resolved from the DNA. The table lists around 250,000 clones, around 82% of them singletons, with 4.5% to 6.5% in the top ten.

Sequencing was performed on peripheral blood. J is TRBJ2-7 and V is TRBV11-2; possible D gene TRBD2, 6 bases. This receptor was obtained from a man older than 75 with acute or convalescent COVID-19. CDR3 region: CASSQHGGEQYF. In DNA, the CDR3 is TGTGCCAGCAGCCAACATGGAGGGGAGCAGTACTTC.